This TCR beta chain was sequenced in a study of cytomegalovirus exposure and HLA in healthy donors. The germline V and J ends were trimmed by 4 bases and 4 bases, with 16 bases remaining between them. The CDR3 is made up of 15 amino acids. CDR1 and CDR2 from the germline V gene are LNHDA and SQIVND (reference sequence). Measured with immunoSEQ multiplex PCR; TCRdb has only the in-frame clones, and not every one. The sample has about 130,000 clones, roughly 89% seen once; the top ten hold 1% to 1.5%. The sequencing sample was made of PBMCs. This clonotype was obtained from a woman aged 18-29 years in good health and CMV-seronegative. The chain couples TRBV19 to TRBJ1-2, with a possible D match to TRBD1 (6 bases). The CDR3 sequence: CASSREQGGGYGYTF. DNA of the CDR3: TGTGCCAGTAGTAGGGAACAGGGCGGCGGCTATGGCTACACCTTC.